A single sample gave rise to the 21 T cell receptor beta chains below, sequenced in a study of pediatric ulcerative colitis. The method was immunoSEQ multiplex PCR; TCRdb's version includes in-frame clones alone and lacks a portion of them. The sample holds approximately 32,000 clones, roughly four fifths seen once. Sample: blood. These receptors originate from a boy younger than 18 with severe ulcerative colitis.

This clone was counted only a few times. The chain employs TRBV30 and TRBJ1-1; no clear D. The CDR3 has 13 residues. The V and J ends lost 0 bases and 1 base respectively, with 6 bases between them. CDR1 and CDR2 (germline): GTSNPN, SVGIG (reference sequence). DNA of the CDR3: TGTGCCTGGAGTGTAATCCAGAACACTGAAGCTTTCTTT. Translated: CAWSVIQNTEAFF.

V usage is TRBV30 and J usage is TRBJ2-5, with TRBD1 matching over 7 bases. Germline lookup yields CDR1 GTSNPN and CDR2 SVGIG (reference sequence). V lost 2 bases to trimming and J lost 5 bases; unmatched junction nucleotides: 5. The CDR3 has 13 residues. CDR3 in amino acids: CAWSLTGLETQYF. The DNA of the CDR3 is TGTGCCTGGAGTTTGACAGGGCTGGAGACCCAGTACTTC.

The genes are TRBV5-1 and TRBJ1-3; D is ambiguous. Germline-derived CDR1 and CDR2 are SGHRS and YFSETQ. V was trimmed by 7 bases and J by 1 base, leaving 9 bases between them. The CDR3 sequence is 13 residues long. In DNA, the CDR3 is TGCGCCAGCGGAGAGGAGTCTGGAAACACCATATATTTT. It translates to CASGEESGNTIYF.

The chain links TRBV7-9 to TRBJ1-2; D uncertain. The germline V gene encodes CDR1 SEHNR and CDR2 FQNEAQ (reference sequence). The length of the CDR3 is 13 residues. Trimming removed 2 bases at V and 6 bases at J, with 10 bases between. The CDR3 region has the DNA TGTGCCAGCAGCTTAAGGGCAGAAAATGGCTACACCTTC. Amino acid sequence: CASSLRAENGYTF.

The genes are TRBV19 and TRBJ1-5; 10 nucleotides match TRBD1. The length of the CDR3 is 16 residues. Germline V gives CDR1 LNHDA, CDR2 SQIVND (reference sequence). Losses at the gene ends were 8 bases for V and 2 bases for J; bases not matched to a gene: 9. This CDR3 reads CASGDRGPTGNQPQHF. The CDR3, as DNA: TGTGCCAGTGGGGACAGGGGACCAACCGGCAATCAGCCCCAGCATTTT.

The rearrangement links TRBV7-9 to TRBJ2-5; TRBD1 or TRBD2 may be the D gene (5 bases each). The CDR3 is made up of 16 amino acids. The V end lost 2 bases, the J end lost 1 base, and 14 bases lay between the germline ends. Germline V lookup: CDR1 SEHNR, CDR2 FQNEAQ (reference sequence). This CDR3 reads CASSLLGTASQETQYF. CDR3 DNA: TGTGCCAGCAGCTTACTTGGGACGGCGTCCCAAGAGACCCAGTACTTC.

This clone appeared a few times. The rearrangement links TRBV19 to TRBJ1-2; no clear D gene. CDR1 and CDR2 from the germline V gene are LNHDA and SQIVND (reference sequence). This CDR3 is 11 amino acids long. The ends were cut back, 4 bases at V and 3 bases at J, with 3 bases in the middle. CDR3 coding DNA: TGTGCCAGTAGTACCTACTATGGCTACACCTTC. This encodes CASSTYYGYTF.

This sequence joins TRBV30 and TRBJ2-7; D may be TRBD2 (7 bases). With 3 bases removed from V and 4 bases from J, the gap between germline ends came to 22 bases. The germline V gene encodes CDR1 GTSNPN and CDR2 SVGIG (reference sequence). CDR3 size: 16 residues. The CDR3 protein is CAWSLPSRGARYEQYF. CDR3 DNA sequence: TGTGCCTGGAGCTTACCCTCCCGGGGGGCCCGGTACGAGCAGTACTTC.

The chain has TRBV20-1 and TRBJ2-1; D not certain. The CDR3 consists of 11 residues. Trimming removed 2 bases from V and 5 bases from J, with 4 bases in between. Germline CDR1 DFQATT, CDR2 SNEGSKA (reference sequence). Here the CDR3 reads CSARRNNEQFF. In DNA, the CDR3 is TGCAGTGCTAGACGGAACAATGAGCAGTTCTTC.

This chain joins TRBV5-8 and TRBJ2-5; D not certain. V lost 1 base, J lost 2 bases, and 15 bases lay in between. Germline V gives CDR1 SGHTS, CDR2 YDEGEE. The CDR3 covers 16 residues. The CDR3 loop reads CASSLPQVDLQETQYF. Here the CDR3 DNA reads TGTGCCAGCAGCTTGCCCCAGGTCGACCTGCAAGAGACCCAGTACTTC. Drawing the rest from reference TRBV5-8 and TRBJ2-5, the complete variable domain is EAGVTQSPTHLIKTRGQQATLRCSPISGHTSVYWYQQALGLGLQFLLWYDEGEERNRGNFPPRFSGRQFPNYSSELNVNALELEDSALYLCASSLPQVDLQETQYFGPGTRLLVL.

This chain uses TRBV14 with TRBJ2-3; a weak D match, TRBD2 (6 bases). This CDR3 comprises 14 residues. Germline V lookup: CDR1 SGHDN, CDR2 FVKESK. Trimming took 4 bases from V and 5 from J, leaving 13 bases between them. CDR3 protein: CASSPTRVGDTQYF. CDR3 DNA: TGTGCCAGCAGCCCGACTAGAGTTGGAGATACGCAGTATTTT. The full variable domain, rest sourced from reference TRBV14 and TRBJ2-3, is EAGVTQFPSHSVIEKGQTVTLRCDPISGHDNLYWYRRVMGKEIKFLLHFVKESKQDESGMPNNRFLAERTGGTYSTLKVQPAELEDSGVYFCASSPTRVGDTQYFGPGTRLTVL.

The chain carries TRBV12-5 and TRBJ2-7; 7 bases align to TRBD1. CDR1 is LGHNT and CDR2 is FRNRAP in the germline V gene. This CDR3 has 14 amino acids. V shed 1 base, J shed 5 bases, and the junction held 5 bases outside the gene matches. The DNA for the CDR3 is TGTGCTAGTGGTTTGGCAGGGACAGCTCACGAGCAGTACTTC. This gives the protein CASGLAGTAHEQYF.

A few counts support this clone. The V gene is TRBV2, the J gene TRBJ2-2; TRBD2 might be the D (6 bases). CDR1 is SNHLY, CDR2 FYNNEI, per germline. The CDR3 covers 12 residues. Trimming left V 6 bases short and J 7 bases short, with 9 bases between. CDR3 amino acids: CASSPSDGELFF. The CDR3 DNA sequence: TGTGCCAGCAGCCCTAGCGACGGGGAGCTGTTTTTT. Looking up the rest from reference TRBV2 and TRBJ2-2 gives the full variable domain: EPEVTQTPSHQVTQMGQEVILRCVPISNHLYFYWYRQILGQKVEFLVSFYNNEISEKSEIFDDQFSVERPDGSNFTLKIRSTKLEDSAMYFCASSPSDGELFFGEGSRLTVL.

The CDR3 region is CAISEAGREDTQYF. The CDR3 DNA sequence: TGTGCCATCAGTGAGGCGGGCCGTGAAGATACGCAGTATTTT. J is TRBJ2-3 and V is TRBV10-3; tentatively, D is TRBD2 (5 bases). The length of the CDR3 is 14 residues. Trimming took 2 bases from V and 5 from J, leaving 11 bases between them. Germline CDR1 and CDR2: ENHRY and SYGVKD.

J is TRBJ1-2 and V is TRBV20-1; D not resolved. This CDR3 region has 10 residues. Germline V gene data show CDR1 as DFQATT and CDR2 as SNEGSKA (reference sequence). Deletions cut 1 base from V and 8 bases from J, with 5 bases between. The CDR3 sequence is CSARGEGYTF. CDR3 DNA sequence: TGCAGTGCTAGAGGGGAGGGCTACACCTTC.

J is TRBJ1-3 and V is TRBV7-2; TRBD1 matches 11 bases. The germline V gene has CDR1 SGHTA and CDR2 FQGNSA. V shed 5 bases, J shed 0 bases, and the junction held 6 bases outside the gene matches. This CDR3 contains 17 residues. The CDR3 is CASSPGQGAYSGNTIYF. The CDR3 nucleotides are TGTGCCAGCAGCCCCGGACAGGGGGCCTACTCTGGAAACACCATATATTTT.

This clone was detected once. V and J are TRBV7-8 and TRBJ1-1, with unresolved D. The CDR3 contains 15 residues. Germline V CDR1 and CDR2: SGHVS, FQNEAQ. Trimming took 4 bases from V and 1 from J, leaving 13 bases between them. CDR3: CASSWEVAANTEAFF. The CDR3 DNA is TGTGCCAGCAGCTGGGAGGTTGCGGCGAACACTGAAGCTTTCTTT.

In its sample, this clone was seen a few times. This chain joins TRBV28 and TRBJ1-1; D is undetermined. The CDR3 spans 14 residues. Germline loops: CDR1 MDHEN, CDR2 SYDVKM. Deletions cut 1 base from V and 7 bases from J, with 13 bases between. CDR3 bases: TGTGCCAGCAGTTTATTTGGCAGTCCGATTGAAGCTTTCTTT. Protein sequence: CASSLFGSPIEAFF.

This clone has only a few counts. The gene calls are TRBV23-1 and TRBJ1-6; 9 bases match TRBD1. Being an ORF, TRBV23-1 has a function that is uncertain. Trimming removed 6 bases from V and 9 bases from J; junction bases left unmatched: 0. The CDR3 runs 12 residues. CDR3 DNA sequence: TGCGCCAGCAGGGACAGGGGTTCACCCCTCCACTTT. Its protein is CASRDRGSPLHF.

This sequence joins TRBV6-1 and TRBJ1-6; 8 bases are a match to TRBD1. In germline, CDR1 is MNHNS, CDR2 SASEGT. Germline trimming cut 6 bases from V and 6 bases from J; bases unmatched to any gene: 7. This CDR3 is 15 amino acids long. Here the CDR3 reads CASRLDRALNSPLHF. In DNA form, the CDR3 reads TGTGCCAGCAGGTTGGACAGGGCCCTTAATTCACCCCTCCACTTT.

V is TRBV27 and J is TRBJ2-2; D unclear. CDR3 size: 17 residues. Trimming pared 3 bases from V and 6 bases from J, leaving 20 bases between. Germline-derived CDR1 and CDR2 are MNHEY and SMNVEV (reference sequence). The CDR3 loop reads CASSFSGLSRAPGELFF. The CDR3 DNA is TGTGCCAGCAGTTTTTCCGGGCTGAGTAGGGCTCCCGGGGAGCTGTTTTTT.